This T cell receptor (beta chain) appears in the sequencing data of a study of T-cell reconstitution after alpha-beta-depleted transplantation in children. The library targeted TCRbeta and was prepared with unique molecular identifiers. TCRdb used MiXCR to reprocess the PCR reads, holding one entry per CDR3 protein. Of some 490,000 distinct CDR3 sequences in the sample, roughly an eighth were seen once. The V gene lost 2 bases and the J gene lost 6 bases, with 22 bases spanning the gap. Germline loops: CDR1 SGHVS, CDR2 FNYEAQ. CDR3 size: 18 residues. The V and J genes are TRBV7-6 and TRBJ2-2; no clear D. The sample was PBMCs from the stem cell graft donor, taken from the stem cell graft. This clonotype originated in a human donor who donated a stem cell graft to a child with combined immunodeficiency. The CDR3 DNA reads as TGTGCCAGCAGCTTATTTGTACCGGACCCCGGTTACTCCGGGGAGCTGTTTTTT. It specifies CASSLFVPDPGYSGELFF.